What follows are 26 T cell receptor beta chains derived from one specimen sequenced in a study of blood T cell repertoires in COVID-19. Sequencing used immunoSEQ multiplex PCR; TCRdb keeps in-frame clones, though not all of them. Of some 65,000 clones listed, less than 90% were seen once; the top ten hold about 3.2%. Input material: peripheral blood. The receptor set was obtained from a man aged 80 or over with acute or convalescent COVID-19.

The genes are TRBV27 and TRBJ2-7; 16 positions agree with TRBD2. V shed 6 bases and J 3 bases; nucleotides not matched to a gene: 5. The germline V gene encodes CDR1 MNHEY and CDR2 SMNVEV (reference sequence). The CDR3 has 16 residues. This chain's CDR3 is CASRPGLAGGGYEQYF. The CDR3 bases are TGTGCCAGCAGGCCGGGACTAGCGGGAGGGGGCTACGAGCAGTACTTC.

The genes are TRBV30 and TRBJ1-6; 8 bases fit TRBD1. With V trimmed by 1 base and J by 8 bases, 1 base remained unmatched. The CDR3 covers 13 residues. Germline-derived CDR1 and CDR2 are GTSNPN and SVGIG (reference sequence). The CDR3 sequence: CAWSATGDSPLHF. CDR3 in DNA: TGTGCCTGGAGTGCGACAGGGGATTCACCCCTCCACTTT.

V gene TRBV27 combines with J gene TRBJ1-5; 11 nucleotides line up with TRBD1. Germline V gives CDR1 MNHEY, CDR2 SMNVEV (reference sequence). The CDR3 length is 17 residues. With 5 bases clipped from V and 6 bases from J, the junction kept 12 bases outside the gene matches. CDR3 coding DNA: TGTGCCAGCAGTCCCGGACAGGGGGCGCGTAAGACTCAGCCCCAGCATTTT. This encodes CASSPGQGARKTQPQHF.

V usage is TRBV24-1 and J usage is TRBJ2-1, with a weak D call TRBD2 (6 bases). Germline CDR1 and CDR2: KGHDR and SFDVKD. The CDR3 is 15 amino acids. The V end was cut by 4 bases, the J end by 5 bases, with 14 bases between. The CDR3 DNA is TGTGCCACCAGTGACTCCGGAGCGGGCCACAATGAGCAGTTCTTC. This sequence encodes CATSDSGAGHNEQFF.

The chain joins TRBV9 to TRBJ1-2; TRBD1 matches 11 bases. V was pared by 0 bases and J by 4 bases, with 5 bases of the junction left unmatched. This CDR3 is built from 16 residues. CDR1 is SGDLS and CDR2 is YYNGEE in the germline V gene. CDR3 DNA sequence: TGTGCCAGCAGCGTAGGAGGGACAGGGGGATTCTATGGCTACACCTTC. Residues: CASSVGGTGGFYGYTF.

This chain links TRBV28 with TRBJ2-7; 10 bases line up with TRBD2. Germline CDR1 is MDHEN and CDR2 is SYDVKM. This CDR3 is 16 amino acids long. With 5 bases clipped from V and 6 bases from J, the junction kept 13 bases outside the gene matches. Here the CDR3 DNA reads TGTGCCAGCAGTCCCCTAGAAGCTAGCGGGAGTCGCGAGCAGTACTTC. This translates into CASSPLEASGSREQYF.

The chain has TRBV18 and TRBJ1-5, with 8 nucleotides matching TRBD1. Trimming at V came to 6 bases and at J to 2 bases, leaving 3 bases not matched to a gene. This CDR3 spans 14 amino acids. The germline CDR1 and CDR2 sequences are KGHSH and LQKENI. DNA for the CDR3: TGTGCCAGCTCCTTGGACAGGGGCAATCAGCCCCAGCATTTT. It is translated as CASSLDRGNQPQHF.

As DNA, the CDR3 is TGTGCCAGCAGGGCAGTTGCGAACACTGAAGCTTTCTTT. Translated: CASRAVANTEAFF. The chain couples TRBV6-5 to TRBJ1-1; no reliable D call. V lost 6 bases and J lost 1, with 9 bases in between. Per the germline V gene, CDR1 is MNHEY and CDR2 is SVGAGI. The CDR3 consists of 13 residues.

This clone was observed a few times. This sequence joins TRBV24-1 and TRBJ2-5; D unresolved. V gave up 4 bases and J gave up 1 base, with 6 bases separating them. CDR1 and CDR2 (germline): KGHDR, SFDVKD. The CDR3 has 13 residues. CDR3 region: CATSERPQETQYF. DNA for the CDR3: TGTGCCACCAGTGAGAGGCCCCAAGAGACCCAGTACTTC.

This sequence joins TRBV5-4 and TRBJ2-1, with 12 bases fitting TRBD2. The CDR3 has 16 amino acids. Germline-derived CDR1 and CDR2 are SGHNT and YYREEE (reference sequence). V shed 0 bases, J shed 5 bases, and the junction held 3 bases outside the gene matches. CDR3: CASSLVLAGGNNEQFF. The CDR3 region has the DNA TGTGCCAGCAGCTTGGTCCTAGCGGGGGGGAACAATGAGCAGTTCTTC.

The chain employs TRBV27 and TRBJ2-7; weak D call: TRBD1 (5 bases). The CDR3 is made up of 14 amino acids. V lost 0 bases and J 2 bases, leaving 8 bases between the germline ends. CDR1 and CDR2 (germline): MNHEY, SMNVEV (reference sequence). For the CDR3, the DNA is TGTGCCAGCAGTTTATCGGGCAGGGCCTACGAGCAGTACTTC. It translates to CASSLSGRAYEQYF.

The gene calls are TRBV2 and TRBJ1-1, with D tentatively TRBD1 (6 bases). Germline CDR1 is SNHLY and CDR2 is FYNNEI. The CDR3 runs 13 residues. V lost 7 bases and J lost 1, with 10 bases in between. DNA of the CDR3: TGTGCCAGCACCATACAGGGGAACACTGAAGCTTTCTTT. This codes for CASTIQGNTEAFF.

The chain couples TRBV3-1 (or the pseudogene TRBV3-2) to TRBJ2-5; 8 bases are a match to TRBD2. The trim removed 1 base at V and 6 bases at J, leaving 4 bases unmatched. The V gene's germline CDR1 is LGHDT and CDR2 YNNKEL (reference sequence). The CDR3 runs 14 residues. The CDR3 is CASSQASGRQTQYF. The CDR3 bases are TGTGCCAGCAGCCAAGCCAGCGGGAGACAGACCCAGTACTTC.

The chain's CDR3 is CSVVSGGGTYGYTF. The DNA for the CDR3 is TGCAGCGTTGTATCGGGTGGGGGGACCTATGGCTACACCTTC. The V and J genes are TRBV29-1 and TRBJ1-2; possibly TRBD1 for D (5 bases). Germline CDR1 is SQVTM and CDR2 is ANQGSEA. V was pared by 4 bases and J by 4 bases, with 16 bases between. The CDR3 totals 14 residues.

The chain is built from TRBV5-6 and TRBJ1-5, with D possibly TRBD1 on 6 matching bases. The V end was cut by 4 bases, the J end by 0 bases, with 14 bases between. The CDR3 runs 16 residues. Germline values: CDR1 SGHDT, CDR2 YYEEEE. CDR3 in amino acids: CASSRRTETSNQPQHF. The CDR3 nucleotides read TGTGCCAGCAGCCGACGGACAGAAACTAGCAATCAGCCCCAGCATTTT.

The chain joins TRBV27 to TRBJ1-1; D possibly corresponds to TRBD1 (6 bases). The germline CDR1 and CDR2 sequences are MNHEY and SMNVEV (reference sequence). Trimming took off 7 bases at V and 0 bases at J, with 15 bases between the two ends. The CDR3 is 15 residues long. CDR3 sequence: CASNFHRVLNTEAFF. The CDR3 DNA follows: TGTGCCAGCAATTTCCACAGGGTTTTGAACACTGAAGCTTTCTTT.

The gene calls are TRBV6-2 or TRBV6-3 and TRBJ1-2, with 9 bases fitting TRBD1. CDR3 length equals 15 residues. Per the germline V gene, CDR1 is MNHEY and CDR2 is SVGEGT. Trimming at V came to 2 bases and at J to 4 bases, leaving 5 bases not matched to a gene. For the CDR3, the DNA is TGTGCCAGCAGTTACGGGACAGGGCGCGGCTATGGCTACACCTTC. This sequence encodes CASSYGTGRGYGYTF.

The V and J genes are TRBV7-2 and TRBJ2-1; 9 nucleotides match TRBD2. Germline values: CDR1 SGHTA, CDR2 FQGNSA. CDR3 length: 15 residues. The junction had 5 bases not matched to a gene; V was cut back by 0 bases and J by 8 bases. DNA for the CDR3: TGTGCCAGCAGCTTAGCAGCGGGAGGTAGGGATGAGCAGTTCTTC. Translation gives CASSLAAGGRDEQFF.

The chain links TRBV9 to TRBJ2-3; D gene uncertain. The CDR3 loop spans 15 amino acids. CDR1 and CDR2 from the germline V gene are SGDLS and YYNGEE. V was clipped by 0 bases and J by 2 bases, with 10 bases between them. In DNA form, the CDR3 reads TGTGCCAGCAGCGTAGGCTGGGCAGCCACAGATACGCAGTATTTT. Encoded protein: CASSVGWAATDTQYF.

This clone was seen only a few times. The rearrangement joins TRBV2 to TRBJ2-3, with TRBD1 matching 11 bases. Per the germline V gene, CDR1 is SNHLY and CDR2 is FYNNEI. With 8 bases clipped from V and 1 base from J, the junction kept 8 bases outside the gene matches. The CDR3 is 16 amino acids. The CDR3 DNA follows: TGTGCCAGCCGCCGGGACAGGGGGTCCGGCACAGATACGCAGTATTTT. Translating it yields CASRRDRGSGTDTQYF.

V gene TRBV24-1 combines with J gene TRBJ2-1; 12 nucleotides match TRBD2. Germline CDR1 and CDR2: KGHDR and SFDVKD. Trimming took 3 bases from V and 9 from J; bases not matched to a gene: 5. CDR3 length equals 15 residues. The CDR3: CATSDRLAGVGEQFF. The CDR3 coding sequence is TGTGCCACCAGTGATAGACTAGCGGGAGTGGGTGAGCAGTTCTTC.

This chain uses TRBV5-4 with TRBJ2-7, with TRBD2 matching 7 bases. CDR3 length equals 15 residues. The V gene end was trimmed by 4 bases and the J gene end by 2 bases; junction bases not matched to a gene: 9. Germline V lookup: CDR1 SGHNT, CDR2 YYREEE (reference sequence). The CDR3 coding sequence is TGTGCCAGCAGCAGAGTAATGGGAGGGACCTACGAGCAGTACTTC. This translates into CASSRVMGGTYEQYF.

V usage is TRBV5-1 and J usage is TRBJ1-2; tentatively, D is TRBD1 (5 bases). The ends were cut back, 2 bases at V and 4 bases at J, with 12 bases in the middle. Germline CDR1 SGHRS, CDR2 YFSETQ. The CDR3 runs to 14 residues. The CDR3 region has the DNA TGCGCCAGCAGCTTACAGCCCGGGGGCTATGGCTACACCTTC. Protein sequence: CASSLQPGGYGYTF.

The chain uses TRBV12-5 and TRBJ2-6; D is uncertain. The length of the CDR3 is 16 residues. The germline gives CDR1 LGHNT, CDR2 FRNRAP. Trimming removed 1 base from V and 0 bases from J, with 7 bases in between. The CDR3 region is CASGLGGSSGANVLTF. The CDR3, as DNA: TGTGCTAGTGGTTTGGGTGGCAGCTCTGGGGCCAACGTCCTGACTTTC. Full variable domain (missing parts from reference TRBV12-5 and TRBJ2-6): DARVTQTPRHKVTEMGQEVTMRCQPILGHNTVFWYRQTMMQGLELLAYFRNRAPLDDSGMPKDRFSAEMPDATLATLKIQPSEPRDSAVYFCASGLGGSSGANVLTFGAGSRLTVL.

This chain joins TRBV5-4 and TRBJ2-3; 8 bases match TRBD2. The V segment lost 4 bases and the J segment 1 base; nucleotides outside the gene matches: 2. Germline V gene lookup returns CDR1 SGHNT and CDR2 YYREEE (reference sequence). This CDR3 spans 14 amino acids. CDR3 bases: TGTGCCAGCAGCAGTAGCGGGGGCACAGATACGCAGTATTTT. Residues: CASSSSGGTDTQYF.

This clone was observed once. This CDR3 is CASSLLAGGADTQYF. CDR3 nucleotides: TGTGCCAGCAGTTTACTAGCGGGAGGTGCAGATACGCAGTATTTT. The gene calls are TRBV2 and TRBJ2-3, with TRBD2 matching over 12 bases. V shed 5 bases and J 4 bases; nucleotides not matched to a gene: 4. From germline, CDR1 is SNHLY and CDR2 FYNNEI. The length of the CDR3 is 15 residues. The whole variable domain, remainder taken from reference TRBV2 and TRBJ2-3, is EPEVTQTPSHQVTQMGQEVILRCVPISNHLYFYWYRQILGQKVEFLVSFYNNEISEKSEIFDDQFSVERPDGSNFTLKIRSTKLEDSAMYFCASSLLAGGADTQYFGPGTRLTVL.